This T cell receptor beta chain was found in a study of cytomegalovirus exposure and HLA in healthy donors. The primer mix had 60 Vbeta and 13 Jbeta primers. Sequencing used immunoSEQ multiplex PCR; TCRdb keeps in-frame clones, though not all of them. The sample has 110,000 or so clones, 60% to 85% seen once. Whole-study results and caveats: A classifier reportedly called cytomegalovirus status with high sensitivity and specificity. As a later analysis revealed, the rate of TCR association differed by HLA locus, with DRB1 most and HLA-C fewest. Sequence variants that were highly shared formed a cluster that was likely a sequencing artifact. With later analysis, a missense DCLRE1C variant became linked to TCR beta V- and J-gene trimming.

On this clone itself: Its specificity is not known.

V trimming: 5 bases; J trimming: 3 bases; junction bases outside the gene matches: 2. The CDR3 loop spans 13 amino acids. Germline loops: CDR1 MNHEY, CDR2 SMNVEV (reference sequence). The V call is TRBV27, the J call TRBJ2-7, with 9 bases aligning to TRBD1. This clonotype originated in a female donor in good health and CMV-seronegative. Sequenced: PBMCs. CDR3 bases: TGTGCCAGCAGTCAGGGACAGGGCTACGAGCAGTACTTC. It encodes CASSQGQGYEQYF.